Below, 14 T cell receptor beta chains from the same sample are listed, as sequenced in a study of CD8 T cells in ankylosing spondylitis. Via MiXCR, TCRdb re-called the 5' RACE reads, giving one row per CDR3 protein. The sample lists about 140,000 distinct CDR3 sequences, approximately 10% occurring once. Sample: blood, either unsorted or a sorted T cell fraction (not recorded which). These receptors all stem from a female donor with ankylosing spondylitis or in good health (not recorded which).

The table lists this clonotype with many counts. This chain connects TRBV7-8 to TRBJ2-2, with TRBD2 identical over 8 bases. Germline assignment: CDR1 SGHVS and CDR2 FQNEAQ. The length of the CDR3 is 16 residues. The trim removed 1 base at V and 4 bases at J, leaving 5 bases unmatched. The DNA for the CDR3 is TGTGCCAGCAGCTTAGTTCGCGGGGGGATCACCGGGGAGCTGTTTTTT. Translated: CASSLVRGGITGELFF.

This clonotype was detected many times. The CDR3 nucleotides read TGTGCCAGCAGCGCCTACAGGGATACTGGGGCCAACGTCCTGACTTTC. Its translation is CASSAYRDTGANVLTF. The genes are TRBV7-9 and TRBJ2-6, with D possibly being TRBD1 (6 bases). The CDR3 runs to 16 residues. Trimming shortened V by 5 bases and J by 2 bases, and 13 bases separated the two germline ends. Germline-derived CDR1 and CDR2 are SEHNR and FQNEAQ (reference sequence).

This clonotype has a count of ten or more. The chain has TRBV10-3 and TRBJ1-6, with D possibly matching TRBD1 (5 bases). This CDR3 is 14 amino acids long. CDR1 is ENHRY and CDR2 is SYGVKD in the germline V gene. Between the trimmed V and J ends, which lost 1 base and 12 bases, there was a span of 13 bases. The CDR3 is CAISEFEQGGPLHF. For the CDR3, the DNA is TGTGCCATCAGTGAGTTCGAGCAGGGAGGACCCCTCCACTTT.

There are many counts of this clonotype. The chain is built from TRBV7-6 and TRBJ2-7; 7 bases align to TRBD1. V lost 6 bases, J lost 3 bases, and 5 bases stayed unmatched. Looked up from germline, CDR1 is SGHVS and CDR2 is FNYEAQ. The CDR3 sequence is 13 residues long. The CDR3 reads CASSWGQLYEQYF. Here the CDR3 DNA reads TGTGCCAGCAGTTGGGGACAGCTCTACGAGCAGTACTTC.

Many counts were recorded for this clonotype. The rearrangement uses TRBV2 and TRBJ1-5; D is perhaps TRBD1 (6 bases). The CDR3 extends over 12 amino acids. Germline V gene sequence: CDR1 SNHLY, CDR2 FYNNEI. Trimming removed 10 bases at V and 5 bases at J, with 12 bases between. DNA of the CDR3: TGTGCCACCAAGACAGGAGATCAGCCCCAGCATTTT. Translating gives CATKTGDQPQHF.

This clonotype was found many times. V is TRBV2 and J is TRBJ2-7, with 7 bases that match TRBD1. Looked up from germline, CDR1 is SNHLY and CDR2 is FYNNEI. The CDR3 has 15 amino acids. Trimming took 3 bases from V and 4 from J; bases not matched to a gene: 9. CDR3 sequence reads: CASSDIDRENYEQYF. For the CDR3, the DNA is TGTGCCAGCAGTGATATCGACAGGGAGAATTACGAGCAGTACTTC.

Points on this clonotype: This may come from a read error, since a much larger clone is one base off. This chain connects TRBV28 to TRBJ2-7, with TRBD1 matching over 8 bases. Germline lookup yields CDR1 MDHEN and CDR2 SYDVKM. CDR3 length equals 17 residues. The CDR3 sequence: CASSPGTGTFSSYEPYF. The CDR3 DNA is TGTGCCAGCAGTCCGGGGACAGGTACCTTTAGCTCCTACGAGCCGTACTTC.

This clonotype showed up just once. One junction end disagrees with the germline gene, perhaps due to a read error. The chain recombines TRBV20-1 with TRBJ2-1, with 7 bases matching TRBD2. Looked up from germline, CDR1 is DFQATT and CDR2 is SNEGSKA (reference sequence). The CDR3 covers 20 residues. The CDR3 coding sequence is TGCGGTGCTAGACGGGTCGGTGGCAGGGCTGGGACTACCGCCTACAATGAGCAGTTCTTC. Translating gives CGARRVGGRAGTTAYNEQFF.

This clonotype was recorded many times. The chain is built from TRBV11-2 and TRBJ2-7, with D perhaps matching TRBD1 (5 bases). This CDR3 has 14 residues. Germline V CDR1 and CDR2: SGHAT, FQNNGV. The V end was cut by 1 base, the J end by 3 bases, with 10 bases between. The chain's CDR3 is CASSLGPGLYEQYF. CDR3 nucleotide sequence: TGTGCCAGCAGCTTAGGGCCAGGGCTCTACGAGCAGTACTTC.

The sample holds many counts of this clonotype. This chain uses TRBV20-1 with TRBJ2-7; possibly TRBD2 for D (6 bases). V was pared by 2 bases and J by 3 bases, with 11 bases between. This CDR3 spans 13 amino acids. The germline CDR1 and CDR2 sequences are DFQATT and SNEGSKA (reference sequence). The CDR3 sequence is CSARTGSHYEQYF. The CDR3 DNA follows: TGCAGTGCTAGAACCGGGAGCCACTACGAGCAGTACTTC.

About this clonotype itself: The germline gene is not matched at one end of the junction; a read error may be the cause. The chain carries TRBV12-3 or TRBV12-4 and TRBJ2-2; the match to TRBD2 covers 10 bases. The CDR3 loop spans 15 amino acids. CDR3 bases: TGTACCAGCAGTAGGGCTAGCGGGAGTTCCGGCGAGCTGTTTTTT. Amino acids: CTSSRASGSSGELFF.

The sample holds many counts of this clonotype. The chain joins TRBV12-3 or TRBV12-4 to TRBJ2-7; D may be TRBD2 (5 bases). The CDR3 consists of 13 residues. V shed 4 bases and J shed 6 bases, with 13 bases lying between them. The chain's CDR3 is CASSSRTVSEQYF. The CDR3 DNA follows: TGTGCCAGCAGTTCCAGGACTGTTTCCGAGCAGTACTTC.

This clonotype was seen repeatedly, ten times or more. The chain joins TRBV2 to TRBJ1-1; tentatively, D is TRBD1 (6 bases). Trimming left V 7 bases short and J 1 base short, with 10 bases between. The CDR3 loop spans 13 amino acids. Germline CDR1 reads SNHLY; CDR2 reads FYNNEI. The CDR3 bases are TGTGCCAGCACAGGGGAGGCGAACACTGAAGCTTTCTTT. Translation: CASTGEANTEAFF.

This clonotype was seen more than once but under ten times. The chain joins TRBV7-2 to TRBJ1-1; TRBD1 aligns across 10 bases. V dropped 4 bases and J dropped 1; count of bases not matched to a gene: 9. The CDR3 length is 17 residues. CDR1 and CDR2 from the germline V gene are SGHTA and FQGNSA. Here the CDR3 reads CASSYPRGTGANTEAFF. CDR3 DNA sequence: TGTGCCAGCAGCTACCCCCGCGGGACAGGGGCGAACACTGAAGCTTTCTTT.